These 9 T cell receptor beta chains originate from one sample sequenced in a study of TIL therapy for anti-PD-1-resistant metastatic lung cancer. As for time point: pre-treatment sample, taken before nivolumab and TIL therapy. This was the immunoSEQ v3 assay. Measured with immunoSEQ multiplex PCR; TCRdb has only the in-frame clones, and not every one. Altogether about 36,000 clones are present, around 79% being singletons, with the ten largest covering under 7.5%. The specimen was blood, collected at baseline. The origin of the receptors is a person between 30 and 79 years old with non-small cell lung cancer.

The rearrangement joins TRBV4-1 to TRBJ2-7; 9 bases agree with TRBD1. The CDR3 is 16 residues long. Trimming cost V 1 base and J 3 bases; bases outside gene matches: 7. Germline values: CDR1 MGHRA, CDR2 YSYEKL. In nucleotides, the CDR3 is TGCGCCAGCAGCCAAGTCGGAGGGACAGGGAACTACGAGCAGTACTTC. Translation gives CASSQVGGTGNYEQYF.

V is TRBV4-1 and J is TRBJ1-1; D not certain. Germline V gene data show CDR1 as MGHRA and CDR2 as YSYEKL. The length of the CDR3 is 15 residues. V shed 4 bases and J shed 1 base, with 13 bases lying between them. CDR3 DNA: TGCGCCAGCAGCCTCCTCTGGGGTGGGAACACTGAAGCTTTCTTT. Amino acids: CASSLLWGGNTEAFF.

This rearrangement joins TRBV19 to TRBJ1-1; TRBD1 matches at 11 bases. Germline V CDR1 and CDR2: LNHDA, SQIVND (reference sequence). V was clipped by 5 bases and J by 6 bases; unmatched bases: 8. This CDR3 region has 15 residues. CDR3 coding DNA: TGTGCCAGTAGTCCCTGGGACAGGGGGGGGCCTGAAGCTTTCTTT. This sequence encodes CASSPWDRGGPEAFF.

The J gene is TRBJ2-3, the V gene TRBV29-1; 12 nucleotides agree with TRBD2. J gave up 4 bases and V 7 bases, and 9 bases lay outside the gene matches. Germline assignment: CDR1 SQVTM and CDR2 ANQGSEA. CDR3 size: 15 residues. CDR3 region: CSALTSGGRSDTQYF. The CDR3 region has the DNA TGCAGCGCCCTAACTAGCGGGGGGAGGTCAGATACGCAGTATTTT.

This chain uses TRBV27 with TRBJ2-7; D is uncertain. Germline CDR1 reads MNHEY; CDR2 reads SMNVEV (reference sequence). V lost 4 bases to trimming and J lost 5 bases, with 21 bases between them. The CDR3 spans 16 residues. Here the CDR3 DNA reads TGTGCCAGCAGTTCCCCAAGCGCCGGGCCGCCCCACGAGCAGTACTTC. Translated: CASSSPSAGPPHEQYF.

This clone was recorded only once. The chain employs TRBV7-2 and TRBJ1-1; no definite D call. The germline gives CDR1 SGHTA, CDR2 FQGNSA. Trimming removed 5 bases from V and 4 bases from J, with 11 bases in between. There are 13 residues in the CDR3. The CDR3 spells CASSLGRITEAFF. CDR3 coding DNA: TGTGCCAGCAGCCTAGGACGGATCACTGAAGCTTTCTTT.

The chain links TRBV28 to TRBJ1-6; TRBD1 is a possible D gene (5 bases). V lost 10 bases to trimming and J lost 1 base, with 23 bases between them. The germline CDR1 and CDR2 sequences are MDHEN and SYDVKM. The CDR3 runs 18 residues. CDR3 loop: CATTELAGGVSYNSPLHF. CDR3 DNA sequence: TGTGCCACTACAGAGCTCGCGGGGGGTGTTTCCTATAATTCACCCCTCCACTTT.

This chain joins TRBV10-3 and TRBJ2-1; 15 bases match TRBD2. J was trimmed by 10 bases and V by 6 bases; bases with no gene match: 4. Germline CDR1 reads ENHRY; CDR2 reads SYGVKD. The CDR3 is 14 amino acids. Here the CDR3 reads CAIRRGTSGREQFF. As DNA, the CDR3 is TGTGCCATCAGACGTGGGACTAGCGGGAGGGAGCAGTTCTTC.

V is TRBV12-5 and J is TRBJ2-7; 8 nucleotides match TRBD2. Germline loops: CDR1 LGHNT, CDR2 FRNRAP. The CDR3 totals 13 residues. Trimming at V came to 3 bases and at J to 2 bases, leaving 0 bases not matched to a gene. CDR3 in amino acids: CASGLAGAYEQYF. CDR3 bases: TGTGCTAGTGGTTTAGCGGGAGCCTACGAGCAGTACTTC.